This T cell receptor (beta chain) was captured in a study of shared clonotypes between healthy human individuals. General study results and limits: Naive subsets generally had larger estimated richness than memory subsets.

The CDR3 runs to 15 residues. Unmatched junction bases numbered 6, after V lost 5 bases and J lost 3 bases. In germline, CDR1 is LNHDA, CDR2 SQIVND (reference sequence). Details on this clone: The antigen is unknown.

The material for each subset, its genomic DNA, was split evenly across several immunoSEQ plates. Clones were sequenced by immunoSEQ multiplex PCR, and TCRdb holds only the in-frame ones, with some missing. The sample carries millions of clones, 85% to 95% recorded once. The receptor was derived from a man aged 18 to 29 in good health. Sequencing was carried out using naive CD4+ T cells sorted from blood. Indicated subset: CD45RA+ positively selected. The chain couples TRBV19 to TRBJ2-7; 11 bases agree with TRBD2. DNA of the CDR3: TGTGCCAGTAGTTACCCGGGACTAGCGGTCTACGAGCAGTACTTC. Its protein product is CASSYPGLAVYEQYF.